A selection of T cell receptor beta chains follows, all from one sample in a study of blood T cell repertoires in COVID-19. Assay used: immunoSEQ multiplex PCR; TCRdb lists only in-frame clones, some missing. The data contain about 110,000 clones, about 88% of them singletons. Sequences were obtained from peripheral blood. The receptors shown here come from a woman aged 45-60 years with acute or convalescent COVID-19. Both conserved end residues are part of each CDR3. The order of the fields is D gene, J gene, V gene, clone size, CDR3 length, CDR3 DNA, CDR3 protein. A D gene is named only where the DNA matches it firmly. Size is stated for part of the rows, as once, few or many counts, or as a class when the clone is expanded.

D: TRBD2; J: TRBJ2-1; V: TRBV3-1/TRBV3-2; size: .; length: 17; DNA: TGTGCCAGCAGCCAAGAAATTGGGGCTAGCGGATACAATGAGCAGTTCTTC; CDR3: CASSQEIGASGYNEQFF
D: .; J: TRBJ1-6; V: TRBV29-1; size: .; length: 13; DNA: TGCAGCGCATCTAGGGGTTATGATTCACCCCTCCACTTT; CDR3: CSASRGYDSPLHF
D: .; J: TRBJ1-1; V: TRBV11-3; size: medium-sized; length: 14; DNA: TGTGCCAGGAGGCCCCCTTGGGGCCACACTGAAGCTTTCTTT; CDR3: CARRPPWGHTEAFF
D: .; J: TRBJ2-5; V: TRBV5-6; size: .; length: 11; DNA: TGTGCCAGCAGCTTGGCTGAGACCCAGTACTTC; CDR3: CASSLAETQYF
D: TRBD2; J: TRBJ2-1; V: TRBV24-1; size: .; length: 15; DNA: TGTGCCACCAGCGGGACTAGCGGGTGGTACAATGAGCAGTTCTTC; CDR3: CATSGTSGWYNEQFF
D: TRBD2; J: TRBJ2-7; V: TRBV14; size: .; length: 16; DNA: TGTGCCAGCAGCCGCGCAGCGGGACTAGCGGATTACGAGCAGTACTTC; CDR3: CASSRAAGLADYEQYF
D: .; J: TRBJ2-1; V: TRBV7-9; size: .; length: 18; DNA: TGTGCCAGCAGCTTAGCCCAAGTTACAGGACTATTCTACAATGAGCAGTTCTTC; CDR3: CASSLAQVTGLFYNEQFF
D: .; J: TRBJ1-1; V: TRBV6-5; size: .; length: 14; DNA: TGTGCCAGCGGGAGGGGGACCTTGAACACTGAAGCTTTCTTT; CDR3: CASGRGTLNTEAFF
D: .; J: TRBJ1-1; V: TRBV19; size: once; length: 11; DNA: TGTGCCAGTAGTAGGGGAGGTGAAGCTTTCTTT; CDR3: CASSRGGEAFF
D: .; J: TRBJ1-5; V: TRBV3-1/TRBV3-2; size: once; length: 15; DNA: TGTGCCAGCAGCCATGCAGGGGTAAGCAATCAGCCCCAGCATTTT; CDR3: CASSHAGVSNQPQHF
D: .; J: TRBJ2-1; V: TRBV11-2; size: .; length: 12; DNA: TGTGCCAGCAGCTTAGCAGGGAATGAGCAGTTCTTC; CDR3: CASSLAGNEQFF
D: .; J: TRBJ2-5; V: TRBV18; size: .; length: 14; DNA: TGTGCCAGCTCACCACCCGGTACCCAAGAGACCCAGTACTTC; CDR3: CASSPPGTQETQYF
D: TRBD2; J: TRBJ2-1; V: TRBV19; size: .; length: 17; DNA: TGTGCCAGTAGTAAACAACTAGCGGGAGGGTTTAGCGATGAGCAGTTCTTC; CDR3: CASSKQLAGGFSDEQFF
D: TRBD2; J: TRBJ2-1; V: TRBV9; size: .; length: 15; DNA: TGTGCCAGCAGCGTAGAAGCGGGAGGGGGCAATGAGCAGTTCTTC; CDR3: CASSVEAGGGNEQFF
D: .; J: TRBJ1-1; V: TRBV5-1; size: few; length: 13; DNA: TGCGCCAGCAGCGCGTCTAGCGGGCTTGAAGCTTTCTTT; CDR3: CASSASSGLEAFF
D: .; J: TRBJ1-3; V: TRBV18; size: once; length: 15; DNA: TGTGCCAGCTCACCACAGGGGGTCTCTGGAAACACCATATATTTT; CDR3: CASSPQGVSGNTIYF
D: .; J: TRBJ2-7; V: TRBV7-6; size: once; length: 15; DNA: TGTGCCAGCAGCTATTCGCAGACTCCGGGCTACGAGCAGTACTTC; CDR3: CASSYSQTPGYEQYF
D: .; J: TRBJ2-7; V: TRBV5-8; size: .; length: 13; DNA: TGTGCCAGCAGCTTGGCAGGGGGAGGTAGGCAGTACTTC; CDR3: CASSLAGGGRQYF
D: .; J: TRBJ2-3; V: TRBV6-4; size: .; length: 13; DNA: TGTGCCAGCTTAGGACAGCTAGCCGATACGCAGTATTTT; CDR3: CASLGQLADTQYF
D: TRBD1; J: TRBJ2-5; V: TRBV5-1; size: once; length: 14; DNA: TGCGCCAGCAGCCCGACAGGGGGACAAGAGACCCAGTACTTC; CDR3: CASSPTGGQETQYF
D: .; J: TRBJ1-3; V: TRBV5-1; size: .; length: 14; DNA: TGCGCCAGCAGTCCAGAGGGTTCTGGAAACACCATATATTTT; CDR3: CASSPEGSGNTIYF
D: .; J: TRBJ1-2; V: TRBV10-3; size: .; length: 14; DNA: TGTGCCATCAGTGAGTCGGTGACAGGACATGGCTACACCTTC; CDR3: CAISESVTGHGYTF
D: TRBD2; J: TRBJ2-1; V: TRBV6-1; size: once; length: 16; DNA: TGTGCCAGCAGTGACAGACTAGCGGGAGGCTACAATGAGCAGTTCTTC; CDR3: CASSDRLAGGYNEQFF
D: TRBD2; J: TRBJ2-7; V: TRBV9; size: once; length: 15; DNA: TGTGCCAGCAGCGTAGTGTCCGGGAGGGCCCTCGAGCAGTACTTC; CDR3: CASSVVSGRALEQYF
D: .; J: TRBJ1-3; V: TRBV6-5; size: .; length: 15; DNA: TGTGCCAGCAGCCAAACAGGGAAGGGTGGAAACACCATATATTTT; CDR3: CASSQTGKGGNTIYF
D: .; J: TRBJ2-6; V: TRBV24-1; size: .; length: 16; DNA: TGTGCCACCAGTGATTTTCGGGGAACTGGGGCCAACGTCCTGACTTTC; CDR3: CATSDFRGTGANVLTF
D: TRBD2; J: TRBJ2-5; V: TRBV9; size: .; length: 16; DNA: TGTGCCAGCAGCGTAGGGGCTAGCGGGAGCGTGGAGACCCAGTACTTC; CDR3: CASSVGASGSVETQYF
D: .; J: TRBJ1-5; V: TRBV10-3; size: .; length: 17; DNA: TGTGCCATCAGTGAGTCCCACAGCATTCCTAGCAATCAGCCCCAGCATTTT; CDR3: CAISESHSIPSNQPQHF
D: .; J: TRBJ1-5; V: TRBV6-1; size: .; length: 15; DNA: TGTGCCAGCAGTGAGGTCGGGTATAGCAATCAGCCCCAGCATTTT; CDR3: CASSEVGYSNQPQHF
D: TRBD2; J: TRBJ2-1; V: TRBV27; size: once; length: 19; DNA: TGTGCCAGCAGTTTAAGGTGGTCTCTGGCTAGCGGGAGAGGTAATGAGCAGTTCTTC; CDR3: CASSLRWSLASGRGNEQFF
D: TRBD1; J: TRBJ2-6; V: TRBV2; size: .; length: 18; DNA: TGTGCCAGCAGCCAAAGGACAGGTCTCCGCTCTGGGGCCAACGTCCTGACTTTC; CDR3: CASSQRTGLRSGANVLTF
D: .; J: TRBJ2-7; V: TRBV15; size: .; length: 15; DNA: TGTGCCACCAGCAGAGATCTAAGAACCGGGGGCGAGCAGTACTTC; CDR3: CATSRDLRTGGEQYF
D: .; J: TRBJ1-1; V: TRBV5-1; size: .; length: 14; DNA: TGCGCCAGCAGCTCCAGGGGAGGGGACACTGAAGCTTTCTTT; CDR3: CASSSRGGDTEAFF
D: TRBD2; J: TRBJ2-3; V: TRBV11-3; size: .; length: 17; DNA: TGTGCCAGCAGCCCCGGGCTGGGGGAGGGCCTGGCAGATACGCAGTATTTT; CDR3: CASSPGLGEGLADTQYF
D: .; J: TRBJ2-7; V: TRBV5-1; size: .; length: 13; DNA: TGCGCCAGCAGCTTGGGGGCTTCGTACGAGCAGTACTTC; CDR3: CASSLGASYEQYF
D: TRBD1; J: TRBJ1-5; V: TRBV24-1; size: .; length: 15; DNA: TGTGCCACCAGTGACACCGGGACAGGGAATCAGCCCCAGCATTTT; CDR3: CATSDTGTGNQPQHF